The 18 T cell receptor beta chains in this list originate from one sample, sequenced in a study of shared clonotypes between healthy human individuals. Libraries were prepared by immunoSEQ multiplex PCR; TCRdb keeps only in-frame clonotypes and omits some of them. Among a few million clones listed, approximately 94% were seen once. The sample was naive CD4+ T cells sorted from blood. This sample's subset: CD45RA+ positively selected. These receptor sequences come from a man aged 18 to 29 in good health.

This rearrangement joins TRBV19 to TRBJ1-6; no definite D call. Between the trimmed V and J ends, which lost 7 bases and 7 bases, there was a span of 17 bases. CDR1 and CDR2 (germline): LNHDA, SQIVND (reference sequence). This CDR3 has 15 residues. The CDR3 DNA is TGTGCCAGTAAAAAGGACCAGGTAGAGAATTCACCCCTCCACTTT. It is translated as CASKKDQVENSPLHF.

The chain links TRBV7-8 to TRBJ2-7, with D perhaps TRBD1 (6 bases). V lost 0 bases to trimming and J lost 0 bases, with 9 bases between them. The germline CDR1 and CDR2 sequences are SGHVS and FQNEAQ. The CDR3 is 15 residues long. Written as DNA, the CDR3 is TGTGCCAGCAGCTTAGCGGGCAGGGGCTCCTACGAGCAGTACTTC. Its translation is CASSLAGRGSYEQYF.

The chain is built from TRBV6-5 and TRBJ1-2; D is uncertain. V dropped 4 bases and J dropped 4 bases, with 13 bases sitting between them. This CDR3 comprises 14 residues. Germline CDR1 and CDR2: MNHEY and SVGAGI. The CDR3 DNA is TGTGCCAGCAGTTTGGCCCCCGAGGGCTATGGCTACACCTTC. Amino acids: CASSLAPEGYGYTF.

V gene TRBV18 combines with J gene TRBJ2-7, with 9 bases aligning to TRBD1. The germline gives CDR1 KGHSH, CDR2 LQKENI. V trimming: 2 bases; J trimming: 5 bases; junction bases outside the gene matches: 7. This CDR3 contains 15 residues. In DNA form, the CDR3 reads TGTGCCAGCTCACCAGGGAGGACAGGGGTGGACGAGCAGTACTTC. This gives the protein CASSPGRTGVDEQYF.

The chain combines TRBV28 with TRBJ2-7, with a weak D call TRBD1 (5 bases). With 10 bases removed from V and 0 bases from J, the gap between germline ends came to 10 bases. Germline-derived CDR1 and CDR2 are MDHEN and SYDVKM. This CDR3 is 12 amino acids long. CDR3 amino acids: CATQENSYEQYF. The CDR3, as DNA: TGTGCCACACAGGAAAACTCCTACGAGCAGTACTTC. The complete variable domain, with remaining parts taken from reference TRBV28 and TRBJ2-7, reads DVKVTQSSRYLVKRTGEKVFLECVQDMDHENMFWYRQDPGLGLRLIYFSYDVKMKEKGDIPEGYSVSREKKERFSLILESASTNQTSMYLCATQENSYEQYFGPGTRLTVT.

V usage is TRBV28 and J usage is TRBJ1-1; D is uncertain. Per the germline V gene, CDR1 is MDHEN and CDR2 is SYDVKM. The CDR3 contains 13 residues. V was cut by 7 bases and J by 10 bases, with 19 bases left in between. The CDR3 reads CASTRGGPRTAFF. CDR3 sequence (DNA): TGTGCCAGCACCCGTGGCGGGCCCCGTACAGCTTTCTTT.

The gene calls are TRBV5-4 and TRBJ1-4; 11 bases align to TRBD1. The CDR3 runs to 16 residues. The J segment lost 2 bases and the V segment lost 4 bases, leaving 4 bases of the junction unmatched. Germline assignment: CDR1 SGHNT and CDR2 YYREEE (reference sequence). CDR3 sequence (DNA): TGTGCCAGCAGCAGGGACAGGGGGACGACTAATGAAAAACTGTTTTTT. Its translation: CASSRDRGTTNEKLFF.

V usage is TRBV11-2 and J usage is TRBJ2-7; 8 nucleotides match TRBD1. The CDR3 totals 17 residues. Germline lookup yields CDR1 SGHAT and CDR2 FQNNGV. J lost 2 bases, V lost 1 base, and 10 bases had no gene match. CDR3 nucleotide sequence: TGTGCCAGCAGCTTAGTCGGGAGCAGGGGGCGAGCCTACGAGCAGTACTTC. Translated: CASSLVGSRGRAYEQYF.

J is TRBJ2-7 and V is TRBV6-6, with D possibly matching TRBD2 (6 bases). The germline gives CDR1 MNHNY, CDR2 SVGAGI (reference sequence). V was shortened by 2 bases and J by 2 bases, with 10 bases between the two germline ends. The CDR3 is 14 amino acids. The CDR3 DNA sequence: TGTGCCAGCAGTTACACCGGAGGGGCCTACGAGCAGTACTTC. Its protein product is CASSYTGGAYEQYF.

V is TRBV7-2 and J is TRBJ2-7, with D tentatively TRBD2 (8 bases). Trimming stripped 5 bases from V and 4 bases from J, with 15 bases between. This CDR3 spans 14 amino acids. The V gene's germline CDR1 is SGHTA and CDR2 FQGNSA. CDR3 loop: CASSRQGGGYEQYF. For the CDR3, the DNA is TGTGCCAGCAGCCGACAGGGCGGGGGGTACGAGCAGTACTTC. Full variable domain (remainder filled in from reference TRBV7-2 and TRBJ2-7): GAGVSQSPSNKVTEKGKDVELRCDPISGHTALYWYRQSLGQGLEFLIYFQGNSAPDKSGLPSDRFSAERTGGSVSTLTIQRTQQEDSAVYLCASSRQGGGYEQYFGPGTRLTVT.

The chain joins TRBV30 to TRBJ2-7, with D unresolved. This CDR3 is 12 amino acids long. CDR1 is GTSNPN and CDR2 is SVGIG in the germline V gene (reference sequence). V was trimmed by 5 bases and J by 5 bases, leaving 13 bases between them. Written as DNA, the CDR3 is TGTGCCTGGGTATACGGACGCCACGAGCAGTACTTC. It translates to CAWVYGRHEQYF.

The J gene is TRBJ2-2, the V gene TRBV28, with 9 bases aligning to TRBD2. Germline values: CDR1 MDHEN, CDR2 SYDVKM. The CDR3 runs to 17 residues. The ends lost 4 bases at V and 5 bases at J; junction bases unmatched: 11. CDR3 in DNA: TGTGCCAGCAGTTCGGCTAGCGGGAAAGGACGAACCGGGGAGCTGTTTTTT. Its protein product is CASSSASGKGRTGELFF.

This clone was observed once. The V call is TRBV11-2, the J call TRBJ1-2; D gene unclear. V was clipped by 5 bases and J by 0 bases, with 13 bases between them. CDR1 SGHAT and CDR2 FQNNGV come from the germline V gene. The CDR3 totals 15 residues. In DNA form, the CDR3 reads TGTGCCAGCAGCGCCCCCAACTTAGCTAACTATGGCTACACCTTC. Protein product: CASSAPNLANYGYTF.

Points on this clone: Other DNA sequences in this specimen translate into the identical CDR3. The chain employs TRBV18 and TRBJ1-1; tentative D call: TRBD1 (5 bases). CDR1 is KGHSH, CDR2 LQKENI, per germline. Trimming took off 1 base at V and 4 bases at J, with 10 bases between the two ends. CDR3 length: 14 amino acids. In DNA, the CDR3 is TGTGCCAGCTCACCACTGGGGACGGGCACTGAAGCTTTCTTT. Its translation is CASSPLGTGTEAFF.

The V gene is TRBV5-1, the J gene TRBJ1-1; D possibly corresponds to TRBD1 (5 bases). The CDR3 sequence is 15 residues long. V was cut by 0 bases and J by 4 bases, with 13 bases left in between. Germline CDR1 SGHRS, CDR2 YFSETQ. For the CDR3, the DNA is TGCGCCAGCAGCTTGGGTGGGGCAGGGAGCACTGAAGCTTTCTTT. Residues: CASSLGGAGSTEAFF.

V gene TRBV5-1 combines with J gene TRBJ1-2; TRBD1 matches 10 bases. The V segment lost 4 bases and the J segment 7 bases; nucleotides outside the gene matches: 10. Looked up from germline, CDR1 is SGHRS and CDR2 is YFSETQ. CDR3 length: 15 residues. The CDR3 protein is CASSKDRGLSSGYTF. The CDR3 nucleotides are TGCGCCAGCAGCAAAGACAGGGGGCTCTCCTCTGGCTACACCTTC.

The rearrangement uses TRBV7-9 and TRBJ2-3; D possibly corresponds to TRBD1 (5 bases). Germline assignment: CDR1 SEHNR and CDR2 FQNEAQ (reference sequence). The CDR3 is 15 residues long. Trimming cost V 3 bases and J 3 bases, with 13 bases left between them. The CDR3, as DNA: TGTGCCAGCAGCTTTCAGGGCAAAGGGACAGATACGCAGTATTTT. Its translation: CASSFQGKGTDTQYF.

For this clone: The same CDR3 can be traced to other DNA sequences in this sample. This rearrangement joins TRBV11-2 to TRBJ2-7; D is possibly TRBD2 (5 bases). The V end was cut by 0 bases, the J end by 0 bases, with 9 bases between. Germline V gives CDR1 SGHAT, CDR2 FQNNGV. The CDR3 loop spans 15 amino acids. CDR3 in amino acids: CASSLDRESSYEQYF. In nucleotides, the CDR3 is TGTGCCAGCAGCTTAGATCGGGAAAGCTCCTACGAGCAGTACTTC. Drawing the rest from reference TRBV11-2 and TRBJ2-7, the complete variable domain is EAGVAQSPRYKIIEKRQSVAFWCNPISGHATLYWYQQILGQGPKLLIQFQNNGVVDDSQLPKDRFSAERLKGVDSTLKIQPAKLEDSAVYLCASSLDRESSYEQYFGPGTRLTVT.